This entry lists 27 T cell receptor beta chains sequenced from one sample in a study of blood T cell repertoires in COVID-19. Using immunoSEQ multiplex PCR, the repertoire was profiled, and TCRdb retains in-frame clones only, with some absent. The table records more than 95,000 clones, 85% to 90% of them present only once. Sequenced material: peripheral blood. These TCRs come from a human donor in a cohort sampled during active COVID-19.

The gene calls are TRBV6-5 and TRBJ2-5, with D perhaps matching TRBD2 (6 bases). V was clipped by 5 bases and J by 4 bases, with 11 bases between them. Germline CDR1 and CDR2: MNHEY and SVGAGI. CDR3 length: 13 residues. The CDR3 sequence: CASSPTSTETQYF. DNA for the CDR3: TGTGCCAGCAGTCCGACTAGTACAGAGACCCAGTACTTC.

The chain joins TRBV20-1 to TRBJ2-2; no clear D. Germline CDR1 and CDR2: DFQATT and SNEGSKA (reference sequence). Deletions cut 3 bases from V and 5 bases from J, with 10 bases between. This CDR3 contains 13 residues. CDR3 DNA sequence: TGCAGTGCTAGTCAAGGAGAAACCGGGGAGCTGTTTTTT. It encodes CSASQGETGELFF.

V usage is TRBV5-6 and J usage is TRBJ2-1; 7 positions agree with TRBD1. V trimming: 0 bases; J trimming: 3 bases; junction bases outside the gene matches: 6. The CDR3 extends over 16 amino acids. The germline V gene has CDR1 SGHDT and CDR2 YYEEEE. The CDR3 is CASSLDPGTVYNEQFF. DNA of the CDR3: TGTGCCAGCAGCTTGGATCCCGGGACAGTCTACAATGAGCAGTTCTTC. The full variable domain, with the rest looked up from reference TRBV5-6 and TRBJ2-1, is DAGVTQSPTHLIKTRGQQVTLRCSPKSGHDTVSWYQQALGQGPQFIFQYYEEEERQRGNFPDRFSGHQFPNYSSELNVNALLLGDSALYLCASSLDPGTVYNEQFFGPGTRLTVL.

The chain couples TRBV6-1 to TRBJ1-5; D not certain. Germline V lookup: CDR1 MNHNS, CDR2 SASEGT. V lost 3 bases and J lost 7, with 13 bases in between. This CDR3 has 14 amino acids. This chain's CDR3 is CASSDPTLVQPQHF. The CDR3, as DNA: TGTGCCAGCAGTGATCCAACTTTGGTCCAGCCCCAGCATTTT.

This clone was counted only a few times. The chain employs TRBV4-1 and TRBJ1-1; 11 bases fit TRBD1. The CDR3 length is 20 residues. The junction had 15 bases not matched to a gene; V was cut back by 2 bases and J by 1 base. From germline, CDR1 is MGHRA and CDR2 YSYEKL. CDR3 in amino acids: CASSQIFPRRDRGKNTEAFF. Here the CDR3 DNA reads TGCGCCAGCAGCCAAATCTTCCCCCGCCGGGACAGGGGGAAGAACACTGAAGCTTTCTTT.

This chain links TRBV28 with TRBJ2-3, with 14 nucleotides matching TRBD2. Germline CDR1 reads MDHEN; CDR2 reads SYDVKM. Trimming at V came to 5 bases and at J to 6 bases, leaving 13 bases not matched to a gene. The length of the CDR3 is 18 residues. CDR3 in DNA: TGTGCCAGCAGTCTTTCAAGGGGGACTAGCGGGGGTGGGGATACGCAGTATTTT. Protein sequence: CASSLSRGTSGGGDTQYF. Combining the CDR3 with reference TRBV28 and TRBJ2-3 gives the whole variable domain DVKVTQSSRYLVKRTGEKVFLECVQDMDHENMFWYRQDPGLGLRLIYFSYDVKMKEKGDIPEGYSVSREKKERFSLILESASTNQTSMYLCASSLSRGTSGGGDTQYFGPGTRLTVL.

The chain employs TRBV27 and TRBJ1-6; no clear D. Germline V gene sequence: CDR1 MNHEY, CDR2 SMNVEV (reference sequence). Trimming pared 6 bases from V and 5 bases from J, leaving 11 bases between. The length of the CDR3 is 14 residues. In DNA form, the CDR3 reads TGTGCCAGCAGGTCTCGGAGTGATAATTCACCCCTCCACTTT. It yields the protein CASRSRSDNSPLHF.

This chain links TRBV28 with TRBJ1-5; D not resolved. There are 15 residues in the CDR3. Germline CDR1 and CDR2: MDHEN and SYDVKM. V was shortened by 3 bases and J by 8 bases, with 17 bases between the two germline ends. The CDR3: CASSLNRGSGEPQHF. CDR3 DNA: TGTGCCAGCAGTTTGAATAGAGGGTCCGGGGAGCCCCAGCATTTT.

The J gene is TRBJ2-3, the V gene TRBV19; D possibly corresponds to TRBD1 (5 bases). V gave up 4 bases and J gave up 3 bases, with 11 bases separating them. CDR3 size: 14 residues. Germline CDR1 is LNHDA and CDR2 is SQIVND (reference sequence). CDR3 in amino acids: CASSTQGLTDTQYF. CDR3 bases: TGTGCCAGTAGTACCCAGGGCTTGACAGATACGCAGTATTTT.

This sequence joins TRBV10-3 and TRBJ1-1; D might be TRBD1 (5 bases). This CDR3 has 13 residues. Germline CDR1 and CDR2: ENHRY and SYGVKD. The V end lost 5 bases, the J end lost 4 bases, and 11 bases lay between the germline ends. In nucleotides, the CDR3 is TGTGCCATCAGTCTAGGGGAGGGCACTGAAGCTTTCTTT. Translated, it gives CAISLGEGTEAFF.

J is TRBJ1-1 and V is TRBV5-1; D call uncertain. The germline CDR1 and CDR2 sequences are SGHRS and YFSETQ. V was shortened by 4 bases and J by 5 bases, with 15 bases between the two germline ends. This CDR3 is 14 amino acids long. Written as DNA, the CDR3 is TGCGCCAGCAGCCCTGCCCGGGGAAAGACTGAAGCTTTCTTT. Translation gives CASSPARGKTEAFF.

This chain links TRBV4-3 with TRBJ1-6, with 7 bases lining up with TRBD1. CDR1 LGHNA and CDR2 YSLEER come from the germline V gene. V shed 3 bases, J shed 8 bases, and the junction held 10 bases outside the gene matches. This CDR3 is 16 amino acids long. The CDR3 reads CASSQSQGVRDSPLHF. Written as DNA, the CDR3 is TGCGCCAGCAGCCAGAGCCAGGGGGTGAGGGATTCACCCCTCCACTTT.

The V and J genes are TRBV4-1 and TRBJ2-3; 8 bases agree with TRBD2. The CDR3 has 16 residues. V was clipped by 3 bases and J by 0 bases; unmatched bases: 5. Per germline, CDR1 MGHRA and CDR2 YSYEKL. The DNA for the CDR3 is TGCGCCAGCAGCCACCCACGGGAGGGGAGCACAGATACGCAGTATTTT. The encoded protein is CASSHPREGSTDTQYF.

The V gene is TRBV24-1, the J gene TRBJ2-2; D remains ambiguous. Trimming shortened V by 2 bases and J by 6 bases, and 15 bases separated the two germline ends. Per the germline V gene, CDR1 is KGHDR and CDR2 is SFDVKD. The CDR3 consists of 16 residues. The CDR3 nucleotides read TGTGCCACCAGTGATTCTCGACATGGCCTGGCCGGGGAGCTGTTTTTT. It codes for CATSDSRHGLAGELFF.

CDR3: CASSVGTSGRGEQFF. The CDR3, as DNA: TGTGCCAGCAGCGTAGGGACTAGCGGGAGGGGCGAGCAGTTCTTC. The V gene is TRBV9, the J gene TRBJ2-1, with 15 bases lining up with TRBD2. V gave up 0 bases and J gave up 10 bases; unmatched junction bases: 2. Germline CDR1 SGDLS, CDR2 YYNGEE. This CDR3 spans 15 amino acids.

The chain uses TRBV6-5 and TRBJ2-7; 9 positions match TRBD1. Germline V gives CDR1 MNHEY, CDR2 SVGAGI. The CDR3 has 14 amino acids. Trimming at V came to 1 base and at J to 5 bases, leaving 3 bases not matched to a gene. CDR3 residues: CASSYYRGHDEQYF. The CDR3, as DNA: TGTGCCAGCAGTTACTACAGGGGGCACGACGAGCAGTACTTC.

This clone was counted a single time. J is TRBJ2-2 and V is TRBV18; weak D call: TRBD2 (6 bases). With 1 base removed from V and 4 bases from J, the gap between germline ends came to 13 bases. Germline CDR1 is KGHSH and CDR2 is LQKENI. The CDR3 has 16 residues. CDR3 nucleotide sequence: TGTGCCAGCTCACCACGGCGTCTTAGCGGCACCGGGGAGCTGTTTTTT. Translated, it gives CASSPRRLSGTGELFF.

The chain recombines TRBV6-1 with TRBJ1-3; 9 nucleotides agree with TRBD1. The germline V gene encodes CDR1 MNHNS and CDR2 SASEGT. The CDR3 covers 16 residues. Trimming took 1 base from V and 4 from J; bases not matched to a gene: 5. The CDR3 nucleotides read TGTGCCAGCAGTGAAGGGGACAGGGTGCGCGGAAACACCATATATTTT. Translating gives CASSEGDRVRGNTIYF.

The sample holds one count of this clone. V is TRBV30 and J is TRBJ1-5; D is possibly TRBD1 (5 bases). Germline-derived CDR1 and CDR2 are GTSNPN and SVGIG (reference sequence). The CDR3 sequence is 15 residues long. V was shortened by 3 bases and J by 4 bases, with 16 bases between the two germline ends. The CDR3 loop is CAWRLSGGRNQPQHF. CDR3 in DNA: TGTGCCTGGAGACTTTCCGGGGGAAGGAATCAGCCCCAGCATTTT.

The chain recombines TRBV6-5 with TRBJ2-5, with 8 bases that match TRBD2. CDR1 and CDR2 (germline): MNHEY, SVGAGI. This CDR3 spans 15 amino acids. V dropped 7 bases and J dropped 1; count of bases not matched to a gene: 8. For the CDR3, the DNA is TGTGCCAGCAAATTAAGCGGGAGCGTCCAAGAGACCCAGTACTTC. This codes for CASKLSGSVQETQYF.

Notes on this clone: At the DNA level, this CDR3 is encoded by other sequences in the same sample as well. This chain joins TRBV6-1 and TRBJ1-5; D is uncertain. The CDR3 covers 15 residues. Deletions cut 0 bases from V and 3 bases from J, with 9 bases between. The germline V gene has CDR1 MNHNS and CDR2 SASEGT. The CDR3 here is CASSEAGGYNQPQHF. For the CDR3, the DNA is TGTGCCAGCAGTGAAGCAGGAGGATACAATCAGCCCCAGCATTTT.

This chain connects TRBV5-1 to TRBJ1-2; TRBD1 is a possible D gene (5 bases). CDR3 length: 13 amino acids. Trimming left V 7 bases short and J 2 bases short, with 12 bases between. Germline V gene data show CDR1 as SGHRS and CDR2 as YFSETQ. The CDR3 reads CASGARGNYGYTF. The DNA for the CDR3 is TGCGCCAGCGGCGCTAGGGGCAACTATGGCTACACCTTC. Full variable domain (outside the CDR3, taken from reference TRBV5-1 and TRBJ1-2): KAGVTQTPRYLIKTRGQQVTLSCSPISGHRSVSWYQQTPGQGLQFLFEYFSETQRNKGNFPGRFSGRQFSNSRSEMNVSTLELGDSALYLCASGARGNYGYTFGSGTRLTVV.

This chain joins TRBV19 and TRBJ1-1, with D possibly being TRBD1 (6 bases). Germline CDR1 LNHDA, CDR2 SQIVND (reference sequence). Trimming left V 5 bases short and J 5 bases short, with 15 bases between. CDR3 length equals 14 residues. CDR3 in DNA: TGTGCCAGTAGTGGACAAACAGGGTGGACTGAAGCTTTCTTT. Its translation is CASSGQTGWTEAFF.

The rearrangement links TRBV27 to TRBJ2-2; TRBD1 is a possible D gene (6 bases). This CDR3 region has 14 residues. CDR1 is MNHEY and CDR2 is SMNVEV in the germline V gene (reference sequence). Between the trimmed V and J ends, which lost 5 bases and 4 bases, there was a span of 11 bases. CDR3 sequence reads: CASSHREGTGELFF. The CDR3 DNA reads TGTGCCAGCAGTCACAGGGAAGGCACCGGGGAGCTGTTTTTT.

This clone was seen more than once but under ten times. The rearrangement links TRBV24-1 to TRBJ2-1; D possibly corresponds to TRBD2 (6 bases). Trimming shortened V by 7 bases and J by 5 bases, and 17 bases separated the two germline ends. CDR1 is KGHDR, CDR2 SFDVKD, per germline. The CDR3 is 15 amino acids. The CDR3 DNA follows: TGTGCCACCAGCGAATCCGGGAGTAAGGACAATGAGCAGTTCTTC. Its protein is CATSESGSKDNEQFF.

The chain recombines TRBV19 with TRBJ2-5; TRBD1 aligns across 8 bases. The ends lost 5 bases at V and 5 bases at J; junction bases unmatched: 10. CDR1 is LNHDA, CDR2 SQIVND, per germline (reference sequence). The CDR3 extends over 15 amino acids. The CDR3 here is CASSLPGGAGETQYF. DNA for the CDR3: TGTGCCAGTAGTCTCCCAGGGGGCGCAGGGGAGACCCAGTACTTC. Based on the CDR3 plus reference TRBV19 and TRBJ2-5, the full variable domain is DGGITQSPKYLFRKEGQNVTLSCEQNLNHDAMYWYRQDPGQGLRLIYYSQIVNDFQKGDIAEGYSVSREKKESFPLTVTSAQKNPTAFYLCASSLPGGAGETQYFGPGTRLLVL.

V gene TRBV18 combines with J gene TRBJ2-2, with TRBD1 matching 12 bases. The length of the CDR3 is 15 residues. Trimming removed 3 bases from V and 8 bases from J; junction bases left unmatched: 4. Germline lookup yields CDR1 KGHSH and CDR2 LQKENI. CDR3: CASSPPGQGAGELFF. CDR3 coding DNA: TGTGCCAGCTCACCGCCGGGACAGGGGGCTGGGGAGCTGTTTTTT.